This T cell receptor beta chain was captured by sequencing in a study of a mutant IDH1 vaccine in newly diagnosed glioma. About the study: Earlier care involved radiotherapy, temozolomide, or both, and the majority received both. Whole-study findings and limits: Most patients, around 93%, showed vaccine-induced immune responses. Whatever changes occurred in top peripheral T cell clonotypes seemed unrelated to pseudoprogression.

A word on this clone: Its antigen is currently unknown.

Time point specified: baseline, week 1 (first vaccination visit). Treatment here: pre-vaccination baseline after standard-of-care therapy. Sequencing was performed with immunoSEQ multiplex PCR; in TCRdb, only in-frame clones are kept and a portion is missing. This table has about 98,000 clones, about 90% appearing once. This receptor was taken from a woman in her forties or fifties with glioma. Sequencing was performed on PBMCs, taken from a glioma patient treated with radiotherapy, temozolomide or both.

As DNA, the CDR3 is TGTGCCAGCTCACACTCGACAGGCACCAATGAAAAACTGTTTTTT. Translation gives CASSHSTGTNEKLFF. This chain connects TRBV18 to TRBJ1-4, with a tentative D call TRBD1 (6 bases). This CDR3 comprises 15 residues. From germline, CDR1 is KGHSH and CDR2 LQKENI. V shed 4 bases and J shed 5 bases, with 14 bases lying between them.